This TCR beta chain was profiled in a study of long-term antiretroviral therapy in people with HIV. This CDR3 has 12 amino acids. Trimming cost V 0 bases and J 7 bases, with 7 bases left between them. CDR1 and CDR2 from the germline V gene are SGHRS and YFSETQ. Sequencing used immunoSEQ v3.0 at survey level. Sequencing had a target that covered about 35,000-55,000 T-cell genomes per sample. Profiling relied on immunoSEQ multiplex PCR, and the TCRdb table lists in-frame clones only, not all of them. The table records some 25,000 clones, 65% to 90% of them present only once. The sequencing used unsorted PBMCs, collected 1.2 years after starting antiretroviral therapy. This rearrangement joins TRBV5-1 to TRBJ1-2; D unclear. The TCR comes from a man aged 50 or older with HIV. CDR3 DNA: TGCGCCAGCAGCTTGGTCTTCGGTGGCTACACCTTC. Translating gives CASSLVFGGYTF. The whole variable domain, remainder taken from reference TRBV5-1 and TRBJ1-2, is KAGVTQTPRYLIKTRGQQVTLSCSPISGHRSVSWYQQTPGQGLQFLFEYFSETQRNKGNFPGRFSGRQFSNSRSEMNVSTLELGDSALYLCASSLVFGGYTFGSGTRLTVV.